The following is a T cell receptor beta chain sequence with its context. The sample is drawn from a study of blood T cell repertoires in COVID-19. Across the study: Acute and convalescent COVID-19 specimens originated in the United States, Italy and Spain. Sources were T cells, B-cell-depleted T cells, or PBMCs; the material itself was cDNA or gDNA.

CDR1 LNHDA and CDR2 SQIVND come from the germline V gene (reference sequence). This CDR3 is built from 17 residues. V was pared by 5 bases and J by 5 bases, with 15 bases of the junction left unmatched. Under the authors' procedure: Estimates of nucleated cell counts were drawn from the amplification of reference gene primers. Produced via immunoSEQ multiplex PCR; TCRdb's table is partial and in-frame only. For V, J and clone size, that table is used; D and trimming come from the DNA. This table has 65,000 to 85,000 clones, approximately 90% appearing once. The genes are TRBV19 and TRBJ1-2, with TRBD1 identical over 9 bases. The sample taken for sequencing was peripheral blood. The clonotype was recovered from a human donor in a cohort sampled during active COVID-19. The CDR3: CASSYQSGADRGYGYTF. CDR3 coding DNA: TGTGCCAGTAGTTATCAAAGCGGGGCCGACAGGGGGTATGGCTACACCTTC.